The T cell receptor beta chain under discussion was sequenced for a study of T cell responses to AZD1222 COVID-19 vaccine. About the research overall: It was second doses at about 4 or about 12 weeks that were pooled. Study results and caveats: The donors showed a predominance of white British ancestry and of females, with possible underestimation of clonal diversity. Reportedly, close to half of spike-specific TCRs are directed against unmutated variant regions. AZD1222 recipients seropositive at baseline numbered only six or seven.

This clone was recorded a few times. Its target is not known. Sequencing was performed with immunoSEQ multiplex PCR; in TCRdb, only in-frame clones are kept and a portion is missing. The table includes fewer than 150,000 clones, under 90% detected once. Germline lookup yields CDR1 MNHEY and CDR2 SVGAGI. This CDR3 contains 13 residues. V was pared by 6 bases and J by 7 bases, with 15 bases between. This clonotype was obtained from an adult in good health. The sequenced sample was peripheral blood, obtained on day 0 of AZD1222 vaccination. The chain is built from TRBV6-5 and TRBJ1-2; D remains unclear. Here the CDR3 DNA reads TGTGCCAGCAGACCAAGTGGGGAGGGTGGCTACACCTTC. Translating it yields CASRPSGEGGYTF.